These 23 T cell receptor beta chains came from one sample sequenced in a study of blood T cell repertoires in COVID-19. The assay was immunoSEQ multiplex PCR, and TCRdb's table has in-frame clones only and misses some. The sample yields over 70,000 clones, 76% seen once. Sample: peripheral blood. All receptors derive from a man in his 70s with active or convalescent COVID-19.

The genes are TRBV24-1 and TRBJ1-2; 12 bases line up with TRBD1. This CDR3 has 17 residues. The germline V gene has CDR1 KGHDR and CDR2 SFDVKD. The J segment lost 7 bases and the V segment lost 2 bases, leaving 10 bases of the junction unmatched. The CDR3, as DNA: TGTGCCACCAGTGATTCTTATGGGACAGGGGGCTATGGTGGCTACACCTTC. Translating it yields CATSDSYGTGGYGGYTF.

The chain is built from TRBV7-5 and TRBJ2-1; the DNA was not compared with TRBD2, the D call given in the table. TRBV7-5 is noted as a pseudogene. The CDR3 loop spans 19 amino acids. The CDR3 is CVRSLCIPEITGSYNEQFF. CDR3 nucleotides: TGTGTCAGAAGCTTATGTATTCCAGAAATTACGGGCTCCTACAATGAGCAGTTCTTC.

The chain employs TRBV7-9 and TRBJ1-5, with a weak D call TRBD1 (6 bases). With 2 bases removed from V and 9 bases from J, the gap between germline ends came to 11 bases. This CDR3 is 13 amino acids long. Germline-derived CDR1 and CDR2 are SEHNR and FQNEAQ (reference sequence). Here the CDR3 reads CASSLRGARPQHF. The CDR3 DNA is TGTGCCAGCAGCTTACGGGGGGCACGGCCCCAGCATTTT.

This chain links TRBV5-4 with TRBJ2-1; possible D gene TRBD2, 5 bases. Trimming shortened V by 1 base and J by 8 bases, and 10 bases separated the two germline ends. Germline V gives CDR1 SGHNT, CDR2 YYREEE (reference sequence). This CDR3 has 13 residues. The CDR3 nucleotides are TGTGCCAGCAGCTTGTCGGGAATAGATGAGCAGTTCTTC. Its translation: CASSLSGIDEQFF. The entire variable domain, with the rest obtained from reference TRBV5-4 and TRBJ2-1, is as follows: ETGVTQSPTHLIKTRGQQVTLRCSSQSGHNTVSWYQQALGQGPQFIFQYYREEENGRGNFPPRFSGLQFPNYSSELNVNALELDDSALYLCASSLSGIDEQFFGPGTRLTVL.

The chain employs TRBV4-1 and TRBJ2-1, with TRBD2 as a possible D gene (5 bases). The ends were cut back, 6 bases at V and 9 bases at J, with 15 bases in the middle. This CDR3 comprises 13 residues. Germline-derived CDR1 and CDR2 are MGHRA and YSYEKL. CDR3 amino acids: CASRGRERGEQFF. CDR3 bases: TGCGCCAGCAGGGGCCGGGAACGGGGTGAGCAGTTCTTC.

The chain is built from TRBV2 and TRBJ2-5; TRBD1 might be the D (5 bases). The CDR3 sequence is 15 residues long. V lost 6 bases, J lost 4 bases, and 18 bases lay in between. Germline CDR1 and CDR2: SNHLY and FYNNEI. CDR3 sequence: CASSTRRGFGETQYF. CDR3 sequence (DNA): TGTGCCAGCAGCACCCGAAGGGGTTTCGGAGAGACCCAGTACTTC.

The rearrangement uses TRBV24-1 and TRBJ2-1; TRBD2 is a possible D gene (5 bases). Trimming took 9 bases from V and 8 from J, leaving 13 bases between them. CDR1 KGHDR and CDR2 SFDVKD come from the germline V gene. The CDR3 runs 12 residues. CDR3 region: CATGGPTDEQFF. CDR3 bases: TGTGCCACCGGAGGACCAACGGATGAGCAGTTCTTC.

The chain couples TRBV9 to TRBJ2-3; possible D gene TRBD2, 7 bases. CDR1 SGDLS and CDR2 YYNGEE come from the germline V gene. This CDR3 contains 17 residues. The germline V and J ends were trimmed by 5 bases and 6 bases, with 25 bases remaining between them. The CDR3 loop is CASSRSPAGAGVDTQYF. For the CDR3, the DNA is TGTGCCAGCAGTCGTTCGCCTGCGGGGGCAGGCGTGGATACGCAGTATTTT. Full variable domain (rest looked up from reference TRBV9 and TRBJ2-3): DSGVTQTPKHLITATGQRVTLRCSPRSGDLSVYWYQQSLDQGLQFLIQYYNGEERAKGNILERFSAQQFPDLHSELNLSSLELGDSALYFCASSRSPAGAGVDTQYFGPGTRLTVL.

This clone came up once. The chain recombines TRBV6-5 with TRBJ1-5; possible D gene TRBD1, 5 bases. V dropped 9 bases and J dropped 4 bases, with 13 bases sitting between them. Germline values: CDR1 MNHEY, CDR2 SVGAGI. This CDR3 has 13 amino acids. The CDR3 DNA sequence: TGTGCCAGGGGTTCGGGGGGGAATCAGCCCCAGCATTTT. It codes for CARGSGGNQPQHF.

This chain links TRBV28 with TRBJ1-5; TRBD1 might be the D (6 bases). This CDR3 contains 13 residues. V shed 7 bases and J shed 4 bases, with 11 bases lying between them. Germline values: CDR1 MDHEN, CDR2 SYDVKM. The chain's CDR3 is CASMSGQNQPQHF. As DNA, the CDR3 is TGTGCCAGCATGAGCGGACAGAATCAGCCCCAGCATTTT.

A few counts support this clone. The CDR3 protein is CASSLFTAGGIDEQFF. Written as DNA, the CDR3 is TGTGCCAGCAGCTTATTCACAGCGGGGGGGATCGATGAGCAGTTCTTC. The chain employs TRBV7-2 and TRBJ2-1; TRBD2 matches at 10 bases. This CDR3 has 16 residues. Germline assignment: CDR1 SGHTA and CDR2 FQGNSA. V was clipped by 2 bases and J by 8 bases; unmatched bases: 9.

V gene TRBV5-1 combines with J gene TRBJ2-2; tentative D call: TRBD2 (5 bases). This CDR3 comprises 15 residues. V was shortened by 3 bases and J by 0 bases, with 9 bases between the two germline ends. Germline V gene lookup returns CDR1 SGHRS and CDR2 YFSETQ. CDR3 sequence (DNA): TGCGCCAGCAGCTCGAGGGCGGCGAACACCGGGGAGCTGTTTTTT. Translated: CASSSRAANTGELFF.

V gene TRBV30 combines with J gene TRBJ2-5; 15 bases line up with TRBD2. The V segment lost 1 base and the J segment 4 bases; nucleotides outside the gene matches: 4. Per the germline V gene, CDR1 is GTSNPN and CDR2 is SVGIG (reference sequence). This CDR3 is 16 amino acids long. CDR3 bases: TGTGCCTGGAGTGCCGGACTAGCGGGGGGGCTAGAGACCCAGTACTTC. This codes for CAWSAGLAGGLETQYF.

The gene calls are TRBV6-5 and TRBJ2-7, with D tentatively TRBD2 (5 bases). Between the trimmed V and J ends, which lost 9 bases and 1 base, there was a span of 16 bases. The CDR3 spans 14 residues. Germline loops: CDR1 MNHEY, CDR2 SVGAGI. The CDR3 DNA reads TGTGCCAGTCTCAGAGCGGACGGGTCCTACGAGCAGTACTTC. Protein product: CASLRADGSYEQYF.

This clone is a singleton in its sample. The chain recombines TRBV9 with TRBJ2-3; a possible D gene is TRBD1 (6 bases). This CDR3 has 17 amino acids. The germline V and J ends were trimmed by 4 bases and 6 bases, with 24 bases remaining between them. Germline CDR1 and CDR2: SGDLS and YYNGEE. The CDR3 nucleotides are TGTGCCAGCAGCCCCCTCCTCGGGACATCGAGGGCCGATACGCAGTATTTT. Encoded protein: CASSPLLGTSRADTQYF.

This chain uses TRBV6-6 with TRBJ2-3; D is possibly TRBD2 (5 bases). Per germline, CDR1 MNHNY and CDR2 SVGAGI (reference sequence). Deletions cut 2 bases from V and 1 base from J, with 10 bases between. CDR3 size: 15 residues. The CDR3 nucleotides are TGTGCCAGCAGTTACGAGGGCAGAGGCACAGATACGCAGTATTTT. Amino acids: CASSYEGRGTDTQYF.

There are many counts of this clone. The CDR3 region has the DNA TGTGCCAGCAGCTTAGTGACAGGATCGTTGGCTGAAGCTTTCTTT. Protein product: CASSLVTGSLAEAFF. The chain carries TRBV11-2 and TRBJ1-1; D possibly corresponds to TRBD1 (6 bases). Deletions cut 1 base from V and 6 bases from J, with 15 bases between. The CDR3 consists of 15 residues. Germline CDR1 SGHAT, CDR2 FQNNGV.

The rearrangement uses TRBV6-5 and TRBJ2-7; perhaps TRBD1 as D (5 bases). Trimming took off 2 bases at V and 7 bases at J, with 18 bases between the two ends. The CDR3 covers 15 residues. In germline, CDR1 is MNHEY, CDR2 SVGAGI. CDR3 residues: CASSYEGDGRWEQYF. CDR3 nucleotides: TGTGCCAGCAGTTACGAAGGGGATGGTAGGTGGGAGCAGTACTTC.

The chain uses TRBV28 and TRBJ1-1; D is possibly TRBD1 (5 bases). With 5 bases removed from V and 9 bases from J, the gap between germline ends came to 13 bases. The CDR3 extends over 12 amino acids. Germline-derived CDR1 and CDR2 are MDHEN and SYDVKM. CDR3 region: CASSRRDRQAFF. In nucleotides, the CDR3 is TGTGCCAGCAGTCGCAGAGACAGACAAGCTTTCTTT.

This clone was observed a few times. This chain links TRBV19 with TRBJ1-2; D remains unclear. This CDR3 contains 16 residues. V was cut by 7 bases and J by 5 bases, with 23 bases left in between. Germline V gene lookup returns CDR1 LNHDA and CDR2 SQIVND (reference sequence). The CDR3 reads CASTNWGAGLLYGYTF. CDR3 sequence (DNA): TGTGCCAGTACCAACTGGGGAGCCGGTCTACTGTATGGCTACACCTTC. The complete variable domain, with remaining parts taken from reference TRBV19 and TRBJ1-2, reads DGGITQSPKYLFRKEGQNVTLSCEQNLNHDAMYWYRQDPGQGLRLIYYSQIVNDFQKGDIAEGYSVSREKKESFPLTVTSAQKNPTAFYLCASTNWGAGLLYGYTFGSGTRLTVV.

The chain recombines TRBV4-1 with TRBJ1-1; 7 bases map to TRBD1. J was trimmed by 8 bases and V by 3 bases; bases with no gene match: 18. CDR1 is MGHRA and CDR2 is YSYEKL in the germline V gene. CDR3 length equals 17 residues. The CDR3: CASSQFHLTGVRGEAFF. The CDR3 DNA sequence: TGCGCCAGCAGCCAGTTCCATCTAACAGGGGTCCGAGGGGAAGCTTTCTTT.

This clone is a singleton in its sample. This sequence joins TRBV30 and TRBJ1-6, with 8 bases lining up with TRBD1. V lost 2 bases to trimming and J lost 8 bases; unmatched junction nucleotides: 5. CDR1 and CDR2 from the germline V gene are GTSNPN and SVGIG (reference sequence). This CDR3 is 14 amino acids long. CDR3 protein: CAWSFGQGHSPLHF. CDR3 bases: TGTGCCTGGAGTTTCGGACAGGGTCATTCACCCCTCCACTTT.

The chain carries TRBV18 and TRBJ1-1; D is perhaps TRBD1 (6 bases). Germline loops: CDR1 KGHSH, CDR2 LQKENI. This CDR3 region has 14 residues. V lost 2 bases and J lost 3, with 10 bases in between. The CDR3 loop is CASSPGGADTEAFF. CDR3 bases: TGTGCCAGCTCACCAGGGGGGGCGGACACTGAAGCTTTCTTT.